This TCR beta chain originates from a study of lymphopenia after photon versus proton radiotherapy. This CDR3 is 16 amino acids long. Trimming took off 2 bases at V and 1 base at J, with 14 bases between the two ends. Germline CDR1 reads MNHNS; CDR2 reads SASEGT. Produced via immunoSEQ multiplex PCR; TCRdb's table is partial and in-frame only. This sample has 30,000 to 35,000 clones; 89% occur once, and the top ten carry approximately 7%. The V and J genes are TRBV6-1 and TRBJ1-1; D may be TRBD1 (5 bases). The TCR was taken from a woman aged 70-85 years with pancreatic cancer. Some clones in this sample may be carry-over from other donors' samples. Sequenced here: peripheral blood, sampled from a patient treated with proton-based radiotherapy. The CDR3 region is CASSEQGGSANTEAFF. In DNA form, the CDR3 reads TGTGCCAGCAGTGAACAGGGAGGCTCTGCGAACACTGAAGCTTTCTTT.